This passage covers 2 T cell receptor beta chains from one sample sequenced in a study of T-cell reconstitution after alpha-beta-depleted transplantation in children. The TCRbeta library incorporated unique molecular identifiers. In TCRdb, the PCR reads were re-called with MiXCR into one record per CDR3 protein. The table records approximately 250,000 distinct CDR3 sequences, 9.7% of them present only once. Sequences were derived from PBMCs from the stem cell graft donor, sampled from the stem cell graft. These receptors were obtained from a human donor who donated a stem cell graft to a child with SCID.

This clonotype has ten or more counts. The J gene is TRBJ2-1, the V gene TRBV20-1; TRBD1 aligns across 10 bases. Trimming at V came to 6 bases and at J to 8 bases, leaving 13 bases not matched to a gene. Germline V CDR1 and CDR2: DFQATT, SNEGSKA (reference sequence). The CDR3 is 15 residues long. CDR3 protein: CSATLDRGLSYEQFF. For the CDR3, the DNA is TGCAGTGCCACCCTCGACAGGGGGCTTAGCTATGAGCAGTTCTTC.

This clonotype was counted at least ten times. The V gene is TRBV5-1, the J gene TRBJ2-1, with 7 nucleotides matching TRBD1. V lost 4 bases and J lost 4; bases outside the gene matches: 14. The CDR3 runs to 17 residues. The germline gives CDR1 SGHRS, CDR2 YFSETQ. The CDR3 sequence: CASSREGTERFYNEQFF. The CDR3 nucleotides are TGCGCCAGCAGCCGAGAAGGGACAGAGCGGTTTTACAATGAGCAGTTCTTC. Looking up the rest from reference TRBV5-1 and TRBJ2-1 gives the full variable domain: KAGVTQTPRYLIKTRGQQVTLSCSPISGHRSVSWYQQTPGQGLQFLFEYFSETQRNKGNFPGRFSGRQFSNSRSEMNVSTLELGDSALYLCASSREGTERFYNEQFFGPGTRLTVL.